This is a list of T cell receptor beta chains from one sample in a study of breast tumors, draining lymph nodes, adjacent tissues. Each CDR3 protein is one row after TCRdb ran MiXCR on the multiplex PCR reads. The sample has approximately 230,000 distinct CDR3 sequences; less than 40% are singletons. Sequencing was done on a sample of axillary lymph node tissue. Receptor source: a female donor with breast cancer. Some clones in this sample may be carry-over from other donors' samples. CDR3s include the opening cysteine and the closing phenylalanine or tryptophan. D genes are given only for firm matches. Only part of the rows carry a size: once, few, many, or a class if the clone is expanded.

CSAHTGQGGEKLFF	TGCAGTGCTCATACGGGACAGGGAGGTGAAAAACTGTTTTTT	TRBD1	TRBJ1-4	TRBV20-1	many
CASSFAGISYEQYF	TGTGCCAGCAGTTTTGCGGGAATCTCCTACGAGCAGTACTTC	-	TRBJ2-7	TRBV28	-
CASSNGQGPQYF	TGTGCCAGCAGTAACGGACAGGGCCCGCAGTACTTC	TRBD1	TRBJ2-7	TRBV6-5	many
CAADSVGGLGTQYF	TGTGCTGCAGACAGCGTTGGGGGGCTAGGGACCCAGTACTTC	-	TRBJ2-5	TRBV12-5	-
CATSGVAGGFRGTQYF	TGTGCCACCAGTGGCGTAGCGGGAGGGTTCAGGGGGACCCAGTACTTC	TRBD2	TRBJ2-5	TRBV24-1	-
CASSLMGSGEQYF	TGTGCCAGCAGTTTGATGGGCTCGGGCGAGCAGTACTTC	-	TRBJ2-7	TRBV12-3/TRBV12-4	many
CASSLGNGVGYTF	TGTGCCAGCAGCTTAGGGAACGGGGTTGGCTACACCTTC	-	TRBJ1-2	TRBV7-9	-
CAWSGGDTQPQHF	TGTGCCTGGAGTGGAGGGGACACTCAGCCCCAGCATTTT	-	TRBJ1-5	TRBV30	many
CASSLWGQPNYGYTF	TGTGCCAGCAGTTTATGGGGACAGCCTAACTATGGCTACACCTTC	TRBD1	TRBJ1-2	TRBV28	few
CASSSQGEMQYF	TGTGCCAGCAGCTCCCAAGGGGAGATGCAGTACTTC	-	TRBJ2-7	TRBV5-6	many
CASSLMTAPNYGYTF	TGTGCCAGCAGTCTTATGACAGCGCCTAACTATGGCTACACCTTC	-	TRBJ1-2	TRBV5-5	-
CVSRRGRGQQPQHF	TGTGTCAGCAGGAGGGGCAGGGGGCAACAGCCCCAGCATTTT	TRBD1	TRBJ1-5	TRBV6-6	once
CASHGPVGSPLHF	TGTGCCAGCCACGGCCCAGTGGGTTCACCCCTCCACTTT	-	TRBJ1-6	TRBV7-9	many
CAISESGSGNEQFF	TGTGCCATCAGTGAGTCCGGGAGCGGCAATGAGCAGTTCTTC	-	TRBJ2-1	TRBV10-3	-
CASSFGRANEQFF	TGTGCCAGCAGTTTTGGCAGGGCCAATGAGCAGTTCTTC	-	TRBJ2-1	TRBV28	-
CASSFLSASDTQYF	TGTGCCAGCAGCTTCCTTTCGGCATCAGATACGCAGTATTTT	-	TRBJ2-3	TRBV7-3	many
CSARASSGANVLTF	TGCAGTGCTAGGGCTAGCTCCGGGGCCAACGTCCTGACTTTC	-	TRBJ2-6	TRBV20-1	many